A selection of T cell receptor beta chains follows, all from one sample in a study of neurological immune-mediated disorders. TCRdb fed the 5' RACE reads into MiXCR, producing one record per CDR3 protein. The table lists 27,000 or so distinct CDR3 sequences, roughly 21% of them singletons. Sequencing input: PBMCs. These receptors came from a woman aged 55-69 years in good health. Each CDR3 is given with its conserved first and last residue. D genes are given only for firm matches. The listing skips clone size in some rows; elsewhere it reads once, few, many or a size class.

>-|many|TRBJ2-1|TRBV15
CATRGLQYNEQFF
TGTGCCACCCGAGGGCTCCAGTACAATGAGCAGTTCTTC
>-|many|TRBJ1-2|TRBV10-3
CAISVDTRYGYTF
TGTGCCATCAGTGTGGACACCCGCTATGGCTACACCTTC
>-|medium-sized|TRBJ2-6|TRBV5-1
CASSSVGTGANVLTF
TGCGCCAGCAGCTCCGTAGGTACTGGGGCCAACGTCCTGACTTTC
>TRBD1|many|TRBJ2-1|TRBV6-5
CASNWGDRGANEQFF
TGTGCCAGCAACTGGGGGGACAGGGGGGCCAATGAGCAGTTCTTC
>-|many|TRBJ2-6|TRBV6-5
CASTPWGSGANVLTF
TGTGCCAGCACCCCCTGGGGATCTGGGGCCAACGTCCTGACTTTC
>-|many|TRBJ2-7|TRBV9
CASSASGTLDYEQYF
TGTGCCAGCAGCGCGTCCGGGACTCTTGATTACGAGCAGTACTTC
>-|many|TRBJ1-2|TRBV5-1
CASSLEGQNYGYTF
TGCGCCAGCAGCTTGGAAGGCCAGAACTATGGCTACACCTTC
>TRBD2|many|TRBJ2-3|TRBV29-1
CSVESSGSFSDTQYF
TGCAGCGTTGAATCAAGCGGGAGTTTCTCAGATACGCAGTATTTT
>-|many|TRBJ2-7|TRBV20-1
CSARDPWGKVSYEQYF
TGCAGTGCTAGAGACCCTTGGGGTAAGGTTTCCTACGAGCAGTACTTC
>TRBD2|many|TRBJ2-3|TRBV12-3/TRBV12-4
CASSLLLAGPSTDTQYF
TGTGCCAGCAGTTTGCTCTTAGCGGGCCCTAGCACAGATACGCAGTATTTT
>-|-|TRBJ1-1|TRBV29-1
CSVYQAYGEAFF
TGCAGCGTTTACCAGGCCTATGGTGAAGCTTTCTTT
>-|many|TRBJ2-2|TRBV3-1
CASSQVEGGGLFF
TGTGCCAGCAGCCAAGTTGAAGGCGGCGGGCTGTTTTTT
>TRBD1|once|TRBJ1-4|TRBV27
CASSHGTGEKLFF
TGTGCCAGCAGTCACGGGACAGGTGAAAAACTGTTTTTT
>-|many|TRBJ1-2|TRBV3-1
CASSQGGGSGYTF
TGTGCCAGCAGCCAAGGCGGAGGGAGCGGCTACACCTTC
>-|many|TRBJ2-1|TRBV14
CASSHPSSGGVEQFF
TGTGCCAGCAGCCACCCCTCATCGGGGGGCGTTGAGCAGTTCTTC
>-|many|TRBJ2-2|TRBV5-1
CASSLEIQGSGELFF
TGCGCCAGCAGCTTGGAAATCCAGGGGTCCGGGGAGCTGTTTTTT
>TRBD1|medium-sized|TRBJ1-4|TRBV11-2
CASSLGQGTNEKLFF
TGTGCCAGCAGCCTCGGACAGGGAACTAATGAAAAACTGTTTTTT
>-|many|TRBJ2-5|TRBV15
CATSIIGGTDQETQYF
TGTGCCACCAGCATCATCGGTGGAACAGACCAAGAGACCCAGTACTTC
>TRBD1|few|TRBJ2-3|TRBV5-4
CASSPNPGQGDTDTQYF
TGTGCCAGCAGCCCGAACCCAGGACAGGGGGACACAGATACGCAGTATTTT
>-|many|TRBJ2-2|TRBV27
CASSFDPAGTGELFF
TGTGCCAGCAGTTTCGACCCCGCGGGCACCGGGGAGCTGTTTTTT
>-|-|TRBJ1-5|TRBV28
CASSLVHLGQHF
TGTGCCAGCAGTTTAGTTCATCTGGGCCAGCATTTT
>TRBD1|many|TRBJ1-1|TRBV4-2
CASSRTGGNTEAFF
TGTGCCAGCAGCCGGACAGGGGGGAACACTGAAGCTTTCTTT
>TRBD2|-|TRBJ2-5|TRBV29-1
CSVTTLGLALATQYF
TGCAGCGTTACCACCCTCGGACTAGCTCTTGCGACCCAGTACTTC
>TRBD1|many|TRBJ2-3|TRBV15
CATSRGVRQGALSTDTQYF
TGTGCCACCAGCAGGGGGGTCCGACAGGGGGCATTAAGCACAGATACGCAGTATTTT
>-|many|TRBJ1-6|TRBV7-2
CASSLQSSYNSPLHF
TGTGCCAGCAGCCTTCAAAGCTCCTATAATTCACCCCTCCACTTT
>TRBD2|many|TRBJ2-1|TRBV20-1
CSAQEPQRGGGEQFF
TGCAGTGCCCAAGAGCCCCAGCGGGGGGGAGGTGAGCAGTTCTTC
>-|medium-sized|TRBJ2-1|TRBV27
CASSPRRGQANEQFF
TGTGCCAGCAGTCCCCGGAGGGGGCAGGCCAATGAGCAGTTCTTC
>TRBD2|-|TRBJ2-2|TRBV7-8
CASSSSPWAGGHTGELFF
TGTGCCAGCAGCTCTTCCCCCTGGGCGGGGGGGCACACCGGGGAGCTGTTTTTT
>-|many|TRBJ1-1|TRBV20-1
CSAPIESTEAFF
TGCAGTGCACCGATAGAGAGCACTGAAGCTTTCTTT
>TRBD1|many|TRBJ2-7|TRBV20-1
CSAAHRGLSYEQYF
TGCAGTGCTGCACACAGGGGCTTGTCCTACGAGCAGTACTTC
>-|many|TRBJ2-5|TRBV5-1
CASSLAGVETQYF
TGCGCCAGCAGCTTGGCCGGGGTAGAGACCCAGTACTTC
>-|-|TRBJ2-7|TRBV28
CASSYGSDRQYF
TGTGCCAGCAGCTACGGCAGTGACCGGCAGTACTTC
>TRBD2|many|TRBJ2-1|TRBV6-6
CASSYRLAGDSHNEQFF
TGTGCCAGCAGTTACCGACTAGCGGGAGATTCCCACAATGAGCAGTTCTTC
>TRBD1|many|TRBJ2-5|TRBV29-1
CSVEDPGQGGETQYF
TGCAGCGTTGAAGATCCCGGACAGGGGGGAGAGACCCAGTACTTC
>-|many|TRBJ1-3|TRBV6-5
CASSSPTEGNTIYF
TGTGCCAGCAGTTCACCGACAGAAGGAAACACCATATATTTT
>-|many|TRBJ2-1|TRBV7-2
CASHYLRSDNEQFF
TGTGCCAGCCACTATCTGCGGAGTGACAATGAGCAGTTCTTC
>-|many|TRBJ2-3|TRBV10-3
CAISESERALTDTQYF
TGTGCCATCAGTGAGTCGGAGCGGGCTCTCACAGATACGCAGTATTTT
>-|many|TRBJ2-7|TRBV9
CASSVIPGSYEQYF
TGTGCCAGCAGCGTTATACCAGGCTCCTACGAGCAGTACTTC
>-|once|TRBJ1-4|TRBV6-2/TRBV6-3
CASSRLSTNEKLFF
TGTGCCAGCAGTCGACTGTCAACTAATGAAAAACTGTTTTTT
>TRBD1|-|TRBJ2-1|TRBV5-6
CASSQPWTGVNEQFF
TGTGCCAGCAGCCAGCCGTGGACAGGTGTCAATGAGCAGTTCTTC
>TRBD2|-|TRBJ2-7|TRBV27
CASSVASGSSYEQYF
TGTGCCAGCAGCGTGGCTAGCGGGAGCTCCTACGAGCAGTACTTC
>-|many|TRBJ2-2|TRBV7-9
CASSRTSTGELFF
TGTGCCAGCAGCCGTACTAGTACCGGGGAGCTGTTTTTT
>-|many|TRBJ2-2|TRBV6-5
CASSYGGQGGELFF
TGTGCCAGCAGTTACGGGGGGCAGGGCGGGGAGCTGTTTTTT